Listed here are 12 T cell receptor beta chains from one sample, sequenced in a study of blood T cell repertoires in COVID-19. Measured with immunoSEQ multiplex PCR; TCRdb has only the in-frame clones, and not every one. This table has about 240,000 clones, around 81% appearing once. Sequencing was carried out using peripheral blood. These receptors all stem from a woman of 80 years or more with COVID-19, enrolled during active disease.

This clone has just one count. The chain has TRBV6-5 and TRBJ1-5; 9 nucleotides match TRBD1. This CDR3 is 15 amino acids long. The V and J ends lost 5 bases and 4 bases, in that order; junction bases with no gene match: 6. From germline, CDR1 is MNHEY and CDR2 SVGAGI. The CDR3 sequence is CASSPGQGMNQPQHF. In nucleotides, the CDR3 is TGTGCCAGCAGTCCCGGACAGGGGATGAATCAGCCCCAGCATTTT.

The chain has TRBV18 and TRBJ1-5; TRBD1 might be the D (6 bases). Between the trimmed V and J ends, which lost 3 bases and 5 bases, there was a span of 11 bases. This CDR3 region has 14 residues. CDR1 is KGHSH and CDR2 is LQKENI in the germline V gene. The CDR3 here is CASSPLAGDQPQHF. CDR3 bases: TGTGCCAGCTCACCCTTGGCAGGGGATCAGCCCCAGCATTTT. The full variable domain, in which reference TRBV18 and TRBJ1-5 provide the parts outside the CDR3, is NAGVMQNPRHLVRRRGQEARLRCSPMKGHSHVYWYRQLPEEGLKFMVYLQKENIIDESGMPKERFSAEFPKEGPSILRIQQVVRGDSAAYFCASSPLAGDQPQHFGDGTRLSIL.

This clone was seen once. The chain links TRBV6-2 or TRBV6-3 to TRBJ1-2; a possible D gene is TRBD1 (6 bases). The CDR3 consists of 14 residues. The germline gives CDR1 MNHEY, CDR2 SVGEGT. V was clipped by 5 bases and J by 7 bases, with 17 bases between them. CDR3 sequence: CASSLQGRGGGYTF. CDR3 coding DNA: TGTGCCAGCAGTCTCCAAGGTAGAGGGGGTGGCTACACCTTC.

This clone was observed once. The chain couples TRBV2 to TRBJ1-2; a possible D gene is TRBD1 (5 bases). There are 16 residues in the CDR3. Per the germline V gene, CDR1 is SNHLY and CDR2 is FYNNEI. Trimming took off 4 bases at V and 4 bases at J, with 19 bases between the two ends. As DNA, the CDR3 is TGTGCCAGCAGTGGGGTAAGGGGTCAGAGCATCTATGGCTACACCTTC. Protein product: CASSGVRGQSIYGYTF.

On this clone itself: One junction end does not reproduce the germline sequence, and a read error may be involved. This chain uses TRBV5-1 with TRBJ2-7; a weak D match, TRBD1 (6 bases). The germline CDR1 and CDR2 sequences are SGHRS and YFSETQ. CDR3 length: 14 residues. CDR3 DNA sequence: TGCGCCAGCACCTTGGGGGCGAATACCTACGAGCAGTACTTC. Translated: CASTLGANTYEQYF.

V gene TRBV5-1 combines with J gene TRBJ2-6, with 8 bases that match TRBD1. Germline V gene lookup returns CDR1 SGHRS and CDR2 YFSETQ. This CDR3 contains 23 residues. V lost 2 bases to trimming and J lost 0 bases; unmatched junction nucleotides: 22. The CDR3 DNA reads TGCGCCAGCAGCTTCGATCTTCCGAGAGGTGGGGACAGGAAGGTCTCTGGGGCCAACGTCCTGACTTTC. This codes for CASSFDLPRGGDRKVSGANVLTF.

The CDR3 here is CASSTLSLASRETQYF. The CDR3, as DNA: TGTGCCAGCAGTACGCTATCCCTAGCGAGTAGGGAGACCCAGTACTTC. The gene calls are TRBV6-2 or TRBV6-3 and TRBJ2-5, with a possible D match to TRBD2 (6 bases). Trimming pared 5 bases from V and 5 bases from J, leaving 21 bases between. This CDR3 is 16 amino acids long. Looked up from germline, CDR1 is MNHEY and CDR2 is SVGEGT.

This clone appeared once. The chain couples TRBV5-1 to TRBJ2-1, with D perhaps matching TRBD2 (6 bases). From germline, CDR1 is SGHRS and CDR2 YFSETQ. Deletions cut 2 bases from V and 8 bases from J, with 11 bases between. There are 13 residues in the CDR3. The CDR3 nucleotides read TGCGCCAGCAGCTTCGGGGGAGCGGATGAGCAGTTCTTC. Amino acids: CASSFGGADEQFF.

The chain has TRBV5-4 and TRBJ2-1; D is perhaps TRBD2 (6 bases). V gave up 4 bases and J gave up 2 bases, with 13 bases separating them. Looked up from germline, CDR1 is SGHNT and CDR2 is YYREEE (reference sequence). The CDR3 length is 15 residues. The CDR3 loop is CASSTSGGAYNEQFF. The CDR3 nucleotides are TGTGCCAGCAGCACATCCGGGGGAGCCTACAATGAGCAGTTCTTC.

This chain uses TRBV7-9 with TRBJ2-3, with D perhaps TRBD2 (5 bases). Germline V lookup: CDR1 SEHNR, CDR2 FQNEAQ (reference sequence). Trimming took 0 bases from V and 3 from J, leaving 13 bases between them. The CDR3 is made up of 16 amino acids. CDR3 in DNA: TGTGCCAGCAGCTTAGCGAGTGGGAGAGGAACAGATACGCAGTATTTT. It encodes CASSLASGRGTDTQYF.

This chain joins TRBV11-1 and TRBJ2-3; 9 bases align to TRBD2. The CDR3 spans 14 residues. Germline assignment: CDR1 SGHAT and CDR2 FQDESV (reference sequence). V lost 3 bases, J lost 8 bases, and 6 bases stayed unmatched. CDR3 region: CASSFGTSSRTQYF. In nucleotides, the CDR3 is TGTGCCAGCAGCTTCGGGACTAGCTCCCGTACGCAGTATTTT.

The CDR3 here is CASRLADRGLDQPQHF. In nucleotides, the CDR3 is TGTGCCAGCAGACTAGCCGACAGGGGGCTGGATCAGCCCCAGCATTTT. The V call is TRBV28, the J call TRBJ1-5; 10 positions match TRBD1. There are 16 residues in the CDR3. V shed 6 bases and J 5 bases; nucleotides not matched to a gene: 10. CDR1 MDHEN and CDR2 SYDVKM come from the germline V gene.